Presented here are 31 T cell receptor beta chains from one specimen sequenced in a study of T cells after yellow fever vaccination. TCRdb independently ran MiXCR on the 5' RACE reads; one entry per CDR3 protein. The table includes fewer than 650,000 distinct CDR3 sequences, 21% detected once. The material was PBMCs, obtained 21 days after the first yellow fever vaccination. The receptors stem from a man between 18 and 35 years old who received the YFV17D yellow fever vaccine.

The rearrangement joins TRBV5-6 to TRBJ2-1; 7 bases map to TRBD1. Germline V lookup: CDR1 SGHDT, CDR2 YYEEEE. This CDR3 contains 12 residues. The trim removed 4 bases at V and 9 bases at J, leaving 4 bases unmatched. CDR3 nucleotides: TGTGCCAGCAGCAAGGACAGGACTGAGCAGTTCTTC. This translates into CASSKDRTEQFF.

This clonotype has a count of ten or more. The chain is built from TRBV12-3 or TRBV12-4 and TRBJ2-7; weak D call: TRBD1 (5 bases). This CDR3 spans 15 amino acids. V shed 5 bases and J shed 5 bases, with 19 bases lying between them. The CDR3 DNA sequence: TGTGCCAGCAGTGCCGCCAGGGCTGGGGTGGACGAGCAGTACGTC. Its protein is CASSAARAGVDEQYV.

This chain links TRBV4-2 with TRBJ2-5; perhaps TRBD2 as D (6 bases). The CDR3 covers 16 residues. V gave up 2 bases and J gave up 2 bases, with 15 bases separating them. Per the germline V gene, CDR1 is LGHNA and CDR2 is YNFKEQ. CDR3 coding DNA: TGTGCCAGCAGCCAAACACTAGGCGGGGTTCAAGAGACCCAGTACTTC. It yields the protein CASSQTLGGVQETQYF.

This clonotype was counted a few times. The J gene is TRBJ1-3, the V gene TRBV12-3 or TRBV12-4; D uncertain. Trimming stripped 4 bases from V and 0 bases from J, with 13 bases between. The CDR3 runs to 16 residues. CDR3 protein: CASSSQTRSSGNTIYF. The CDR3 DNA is TGTGCCAGCAGTTCCCAAACTAGGAGCTCTGGAAACACCATATATTTT.

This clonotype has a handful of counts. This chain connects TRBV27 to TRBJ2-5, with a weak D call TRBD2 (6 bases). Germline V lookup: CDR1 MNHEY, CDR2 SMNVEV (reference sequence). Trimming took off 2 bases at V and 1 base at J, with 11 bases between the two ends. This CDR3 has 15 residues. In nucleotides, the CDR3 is TGTGCCAGCAGTTTAGTTGCGGGGACCCAAGAGACCCAGTACTTC. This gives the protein CASSLVAGTQETQYF.

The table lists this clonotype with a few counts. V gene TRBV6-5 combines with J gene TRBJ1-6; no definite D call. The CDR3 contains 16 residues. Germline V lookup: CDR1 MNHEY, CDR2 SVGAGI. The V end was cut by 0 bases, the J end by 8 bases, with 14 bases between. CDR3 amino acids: CASSYSIPVDHSPLHF. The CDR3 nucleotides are TGTGCCAGCAGTTACTCGATTCCCGTGGACCATTCACCCCTCCACTTT.

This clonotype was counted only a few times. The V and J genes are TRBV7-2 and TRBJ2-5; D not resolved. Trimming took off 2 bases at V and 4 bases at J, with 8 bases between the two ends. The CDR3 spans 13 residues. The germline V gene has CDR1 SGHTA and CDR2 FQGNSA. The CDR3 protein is CASSLRVVETQYF. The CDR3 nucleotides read TGTGCCAGCAGCTTAAGGGTCGTAGAGACCCAGTACTTC.

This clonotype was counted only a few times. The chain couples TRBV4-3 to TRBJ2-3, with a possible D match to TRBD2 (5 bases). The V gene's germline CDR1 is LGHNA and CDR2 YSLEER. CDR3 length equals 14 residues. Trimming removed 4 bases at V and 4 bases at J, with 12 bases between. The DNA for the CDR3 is TGCGCCAGCAGCCGCGACAACGGGGCAGATACGCAGTATTTT. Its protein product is CASSRDNGADTQYF.

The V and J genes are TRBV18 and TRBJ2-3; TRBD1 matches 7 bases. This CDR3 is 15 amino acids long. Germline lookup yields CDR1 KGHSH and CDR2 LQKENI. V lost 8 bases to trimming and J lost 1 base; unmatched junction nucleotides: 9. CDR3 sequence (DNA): TGTGCCAGCACCGAGCCGGGACAGCGCACAGATACGCAGTATTTT. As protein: CASTEPGQRTDTQYF.

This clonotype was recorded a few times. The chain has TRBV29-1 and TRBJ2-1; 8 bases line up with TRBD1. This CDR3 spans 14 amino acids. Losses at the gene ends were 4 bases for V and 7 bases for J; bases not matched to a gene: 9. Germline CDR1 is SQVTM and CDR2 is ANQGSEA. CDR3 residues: CSVAPTGVENEQFF. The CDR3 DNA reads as TGCAGCGTTGCCCCGACAGGGGTTGAGAATGAGCAGTTCTTC.

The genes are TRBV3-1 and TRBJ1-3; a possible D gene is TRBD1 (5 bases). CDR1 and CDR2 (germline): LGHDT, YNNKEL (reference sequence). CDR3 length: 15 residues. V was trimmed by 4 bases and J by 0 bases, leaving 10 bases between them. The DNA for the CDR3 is TGTGCCAGCAGCCGAACAGGTTTCTCTGGAAACACCATATATTTT. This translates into CASSRTGFSGNTIYF.

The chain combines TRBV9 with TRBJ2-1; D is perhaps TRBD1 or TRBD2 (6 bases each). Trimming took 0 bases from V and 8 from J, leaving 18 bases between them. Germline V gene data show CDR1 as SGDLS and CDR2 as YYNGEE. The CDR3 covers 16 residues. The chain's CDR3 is CASSVAGRGRWDEQFF. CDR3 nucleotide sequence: TGTGCCAGCAGCGTAGCTGGACGGGGGCGGTGGGATGAGCAGTTCTTC. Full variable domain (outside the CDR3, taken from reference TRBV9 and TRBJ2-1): DSGVTQTPKHLITATGQRVTLRCSPRSGDLSVYWYQQSLDQGLQFLIQYYNGEERAKGNILERFSAQQFPDLHSELNLSSLELGDSALYFCASSVAGRGRWDEQFFGPGTRLTVL.

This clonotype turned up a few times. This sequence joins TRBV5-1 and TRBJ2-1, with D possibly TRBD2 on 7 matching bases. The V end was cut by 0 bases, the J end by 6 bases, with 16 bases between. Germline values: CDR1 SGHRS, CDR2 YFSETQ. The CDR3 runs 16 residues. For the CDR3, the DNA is TGCGCCAGCAGCTTGGGAGGGGGGGCAGGCGGCAATGAGCAGTTCTTC. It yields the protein CASSLGGGAGGNEQFF.

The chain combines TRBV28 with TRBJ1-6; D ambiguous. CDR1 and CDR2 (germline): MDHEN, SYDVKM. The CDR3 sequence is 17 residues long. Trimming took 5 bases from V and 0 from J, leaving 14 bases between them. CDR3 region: CASSQIQISSYNSPLHF. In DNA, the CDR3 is TGTGCCAGCAGTCAAATCCAGATTTCCTCCTATAATTCACCCCTCCACTTT.

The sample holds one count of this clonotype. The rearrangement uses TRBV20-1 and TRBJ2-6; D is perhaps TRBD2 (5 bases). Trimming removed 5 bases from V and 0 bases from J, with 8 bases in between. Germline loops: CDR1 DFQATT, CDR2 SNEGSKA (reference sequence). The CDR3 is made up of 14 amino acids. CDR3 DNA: TGCAGTGCTGGGGAGCCCTCTGGGGCCAACGTCCTGACTTTC. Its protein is CSAGEPSGANVLTF.

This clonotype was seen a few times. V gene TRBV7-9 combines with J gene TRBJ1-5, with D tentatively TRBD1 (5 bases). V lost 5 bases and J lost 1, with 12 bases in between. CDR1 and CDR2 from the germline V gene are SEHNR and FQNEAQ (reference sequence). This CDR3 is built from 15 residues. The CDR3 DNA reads TGTGCCAGCAGCCAGGGAGCGGAAAGCAATCAGCCCCAGCATTTT. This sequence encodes CASSQGAESNQPQHF.

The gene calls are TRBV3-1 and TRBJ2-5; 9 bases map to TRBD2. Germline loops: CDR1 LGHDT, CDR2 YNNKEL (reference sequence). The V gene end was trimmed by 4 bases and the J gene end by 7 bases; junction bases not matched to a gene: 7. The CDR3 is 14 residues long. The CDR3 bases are TGTGCCAGCAGCCGGCGGACTAGCGCTGCGACCCAGTACTTC. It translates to CASSRRTSAATQYF.

CDR3 region: CASSLVWDRSYF. Written as DNA, the CDR3 is TGTGCCAGCAGCTTAGTCTGGGACAGGTCCTATTTT. The chain has TRBV7-2 and TRBJ2-3, with 8 bases identical to TRBD1. The CDR3 spans 12 residues. The trim removed 1 base at V and 15 bases at J, leaving 6 bases unmatched. Germline V gene sequence: CDR1 SGHTA, CDR2 FQGNSA.

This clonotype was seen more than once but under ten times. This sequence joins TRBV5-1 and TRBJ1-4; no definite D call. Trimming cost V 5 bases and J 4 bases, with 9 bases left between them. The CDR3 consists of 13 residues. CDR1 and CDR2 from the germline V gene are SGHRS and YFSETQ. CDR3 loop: CASRIQYNEKLFF. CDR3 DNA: TGCGCCAGCAGGATCCAGTATAATGAAAAACTGTTTTTT.

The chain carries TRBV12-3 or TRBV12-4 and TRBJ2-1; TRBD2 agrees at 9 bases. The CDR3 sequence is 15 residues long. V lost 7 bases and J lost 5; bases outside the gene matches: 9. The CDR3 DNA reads TGTGCCAGCACCTGGGGGCGGGGGGGCAACAATGAGCAGTTCTTC. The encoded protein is CASTWGRGGNNEQFF.

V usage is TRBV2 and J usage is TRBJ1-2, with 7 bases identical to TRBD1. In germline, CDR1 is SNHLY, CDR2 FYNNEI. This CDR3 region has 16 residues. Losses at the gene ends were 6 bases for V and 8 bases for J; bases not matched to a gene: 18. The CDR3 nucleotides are TGTGCCAGCAGCGCGAACCCCCCATTGACAGGGAGCGGCTACACCTTC. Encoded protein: CASSANPPLTGSGYTF.

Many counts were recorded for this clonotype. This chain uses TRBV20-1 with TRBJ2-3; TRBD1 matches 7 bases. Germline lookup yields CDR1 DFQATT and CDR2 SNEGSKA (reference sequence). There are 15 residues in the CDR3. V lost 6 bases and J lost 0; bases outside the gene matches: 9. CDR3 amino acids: CSAGTVLLSTDTQYF. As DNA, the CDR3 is TGCAGTGCAGGGACAGTTTTACTAAGCACAGATACGCAGTATTTT.

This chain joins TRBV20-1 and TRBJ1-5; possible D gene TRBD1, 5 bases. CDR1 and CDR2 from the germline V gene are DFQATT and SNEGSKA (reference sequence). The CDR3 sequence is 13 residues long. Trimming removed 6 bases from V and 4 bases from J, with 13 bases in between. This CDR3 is CSAMRQLNQPQHF. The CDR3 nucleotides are TGCAGTGCAATGAGACAGCTTAATCAGCCCCAGCATTTT.

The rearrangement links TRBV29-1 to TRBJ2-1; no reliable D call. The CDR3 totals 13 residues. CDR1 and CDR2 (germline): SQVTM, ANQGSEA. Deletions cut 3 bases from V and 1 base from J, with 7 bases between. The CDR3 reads CSVDGSSYNEQFF. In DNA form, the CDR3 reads TGCAGCGTTGATGGTAGTTCCTACAATGAGCAGTTCTTC.

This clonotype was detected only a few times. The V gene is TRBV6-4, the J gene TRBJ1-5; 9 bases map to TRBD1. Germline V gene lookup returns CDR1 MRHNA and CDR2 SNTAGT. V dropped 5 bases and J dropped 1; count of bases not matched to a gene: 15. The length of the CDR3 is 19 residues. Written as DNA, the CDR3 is TGTGCCAGCAGTACCCGGGACAGGGCTTTTTCTTTCAGCAATCAGCCCCAGCATTTT. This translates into CASSTRDRAFSFSNQPQHF.

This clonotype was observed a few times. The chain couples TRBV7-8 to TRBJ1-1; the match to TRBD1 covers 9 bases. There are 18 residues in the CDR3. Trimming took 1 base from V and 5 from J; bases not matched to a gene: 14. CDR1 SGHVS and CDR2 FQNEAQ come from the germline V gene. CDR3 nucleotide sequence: TGTGCCAGCAGCTTAGTAGTCGGCCCGGACAGGGGCGGGACTGAAGCTTTCTTT. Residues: CASSLVVGPDRGGTEAFF.

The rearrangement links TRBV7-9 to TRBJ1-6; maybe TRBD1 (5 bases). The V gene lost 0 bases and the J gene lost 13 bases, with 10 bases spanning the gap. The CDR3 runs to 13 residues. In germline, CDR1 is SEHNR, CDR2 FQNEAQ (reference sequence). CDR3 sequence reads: CASSLASRAPLHF. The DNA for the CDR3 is TGTGCCAGCAGCTTAGCGAGCAGGGCCCCCCTCCACTTT.

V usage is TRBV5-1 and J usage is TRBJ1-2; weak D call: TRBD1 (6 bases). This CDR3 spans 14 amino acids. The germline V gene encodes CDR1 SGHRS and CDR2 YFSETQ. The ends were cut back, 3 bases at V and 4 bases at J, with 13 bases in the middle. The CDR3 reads CASSSRDKVYGYTF. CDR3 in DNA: TGCGCCAGCAGCTCCCGGGACAAGGTCTATGGCTACACCTTC.

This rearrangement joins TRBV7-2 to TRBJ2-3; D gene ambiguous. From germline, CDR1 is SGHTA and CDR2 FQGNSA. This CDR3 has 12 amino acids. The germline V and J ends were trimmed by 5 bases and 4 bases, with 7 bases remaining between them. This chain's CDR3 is CASSASPDTQYF. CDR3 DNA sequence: TGTGCCAGCAGCGCAAGCCCAGATACGCAGTATTTT.

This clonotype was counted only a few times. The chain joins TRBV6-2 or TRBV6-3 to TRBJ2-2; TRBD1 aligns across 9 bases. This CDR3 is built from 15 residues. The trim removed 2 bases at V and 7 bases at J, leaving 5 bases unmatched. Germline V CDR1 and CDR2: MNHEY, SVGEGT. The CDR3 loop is CASSYGTGLDGELFF. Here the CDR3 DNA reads TGTGCCAGCAGTTACGGGACAGGGTTGGACGGGGAGCTGTTTTTT.

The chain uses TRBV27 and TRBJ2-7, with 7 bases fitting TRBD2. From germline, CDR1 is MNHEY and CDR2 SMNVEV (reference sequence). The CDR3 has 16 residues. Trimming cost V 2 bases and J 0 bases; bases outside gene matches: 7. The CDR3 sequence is CASSLRLSGNSYEQYF. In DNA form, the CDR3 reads TGTGCCAGCAGTTTAAGGTTGAGCGGGAACTCCTACGAGCAGTACTTC.